The text below deals with one T cell receptor beta chain. Its antigen remains unidentified. The assay was immunoSEQ multiplex PCR, and TCRdb's table has in-frame clones only and misses some. The sample lists tens of thousands of clones, about 71% seen once, with around 5.2% in the top ten. The record originates from a study of immune evolution from preneoplasia to lung adenocarcinoma. Overall study: HLA loss of heterozygosity: about 7% AIS, 15% MIA, around 35% ADC, none AAH.

Study outcomes and limitations: Top clone share appeared to fall from AAH through AIS, MIA, adenocarcinoma.

The CDR3 extends over 15 amino acids. The V end lost 6 bases, the J end lost 6 bases, and 19 bases lay between the germline ends. Germline CDR1 is SEHNR and CDR2 is FQNEAQ (reference sequence). This TCR derives from a person in their sixties with lung adenocarcinoma. The sequenced sample consisted of FFPE invasive lung adenocarcinoma tissue. The V gene is TRBV7-9, the J gene TRBJ2-3, with D unresolved. CDR3 sequence (DNA): TGTGCCAGCAGTGACGGACGGCATGACGGGGATACGCAGTATTTT. Protein sequence: CASSDGRHDGDTQYF.